This entry describes one T cell receptor beta chain. Its antigen is not identified. The sample originates from a study of cytomegalovirus exposure and HLA in healthy donors. Study-wide context: The 666 first-cohort repertoires shared a platform with the 130 or so validation repertoires, as reported in a later analysis. Whole-study results and caveats: According to the study, roughly 160 TCR beta chains were cytomegalovirus-associated. For most TCR sequences rarity was the rule, although some public TCRs occurred in many donors. Reported results showed that the classifier diagnosed cytomegalovirus status with high specificity and sensitivity.

The repertoire was sequenced with immunoSEQ multiplex PCR; TCRdb's copy has only in-frame clones and lacks some. The sample holds fewer than 150,000 clones; around 88% are singletons and the top ten take around 5%. CDR1 and CDR2 (germline): LNHDA, SQIVND (reference sequence). This CDR3 is 15 amino acids long. V shed 3 bases and J 5 bases; nucleotides not matched to a gene: 7. The V call is TRBV19, the J call TRBJ2-3; 8 nucleotides match TRBD1. The sequenced sample consisted of PBMCs. This receptor was identified in a man between 18 and 35 years old in good health and CMV-seronegative. The CDR3 DNA is TGTGCCAGTAGTATTGCGCAGGGGGCTATAGATACGCAGTATTTT. It specifies CASSIAQGAIDTQYF.